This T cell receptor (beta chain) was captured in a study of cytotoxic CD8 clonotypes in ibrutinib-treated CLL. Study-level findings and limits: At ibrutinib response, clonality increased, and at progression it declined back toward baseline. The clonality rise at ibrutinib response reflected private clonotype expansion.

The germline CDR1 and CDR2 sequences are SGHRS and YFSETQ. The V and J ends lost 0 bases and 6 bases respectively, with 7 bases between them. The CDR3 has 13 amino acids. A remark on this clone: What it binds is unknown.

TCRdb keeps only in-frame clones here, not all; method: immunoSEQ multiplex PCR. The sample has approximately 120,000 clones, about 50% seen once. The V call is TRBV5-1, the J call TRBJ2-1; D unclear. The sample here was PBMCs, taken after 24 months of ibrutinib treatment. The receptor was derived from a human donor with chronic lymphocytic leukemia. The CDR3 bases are TGCGCCAGCAGCTTGGTCGCAGGCAATGAGCAGTTCTTC. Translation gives CASSLVAGNEQFF. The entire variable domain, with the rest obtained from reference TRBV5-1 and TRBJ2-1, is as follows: KAGVTQTPRYLIKTRGQQVTLSCSPISGHRSVSWYQQTPGQGLQFLFEYFSETQRNKGNFPGRFSGRQFSNSRSEMNVSTLELGDSALYLCASSLVAGNEQFFGPGTRLTVL.